The 2 T cell receptor beta chains given below trace back to one sample, sequenced in a study of cytomegalovirus exposure and HLA in healthy donors. The data were produced by immunoSEQ multiplex PCR, yet TCRdb's version contains in-frame clones alone and is incomplete. The sample gives about 220,000 clones, about 89% of which show up once; 1% to 1.2% is in the top ten. Sequenced material: PBMCs. All receptors come from a young woman in good health and CMV-seronegative.

CDR3 protein: CAISDWGREGTEAFF. In nucleotides, the CDR3 is TGTGCCATCAGTGATTGGGGCAGGGAGGGTACTGAAGCTTTCTTT. The chain employs TRBV10-3 and TRBJ1-1; weak D call: TRBD1 (5 bases). V was cut by 3 bases and J by 5 bases, with 16 bases left in between. Germline CDR1 ENHRY, CDR2 SYGVKD. The CDR3 has 15 amino acids.

V usage is TRBV7-3 and J usage is TRBJ1-1; TRBD1 is a possible D gene (5 bases). CDR1 and CDR2 (germline): SGHTA, FQGTGA. The CDR3 has 15 amino acids. V was pared by 5 bases and J by 1 base, with 14 bases between. The CDR3 DNA is TGTGCCAGCAGCCCCCAGCCGACAGCGAACACTGAAGCTTTCTTT. Protein product: CASSPQPTANTEAFF.